One sample yielded the 25 T cell receptor beta chains listed below, sequenced in a study of early T cells in non-severe SARS-CoV-2 infection (dated by TCRdb to the early 2020s). Library preparation employed 5' RACE. Sequenced using a NextSeq 500. The public reads were quality trimmed at Q25 with fastp and then assembled into clones with MiXCR by TCRdb, keeping productive beta chains. Entries are consolidated by CDR3 protein sequence, retaining the most common genes and DNA. The sample has 25,000 to 35,000 distinct CDR3 sequences on record, under 7.5% of them singletons. The top ten hold less than 3% of the sample. Sequenced: whole blood. These receptors came from an adult who was a healthcare worker with PCR-confirmed SARS-CoV-2 infection or an uninfected control (not recorded which).

A few counts support this clonotype. The chain carries TRBV21-1 and TRBJ2-7; no check of the table's D call, TRBD1, against the DNA was made. TRBV21-1 is a listed pseudogene. The CDR3 spans 15 residues. The CDR3, as DNA: TGTGCCAGCATAGTATTACAGGGGCACTCCTACGAGCAGTACTTC. The encoded protein is CASIVLQGHSYEQYF.

This clonotype appeared many times. The chain uses TRBV5-5 and TRBJ1-2; D is possibly TRBD1 (5 bases). Germline V gene data show CDR1 as SGHKS and CDR2 as YYEKEE (reference sequence). This CDR3 contains 13 residues. V lost 5 bases to trimming and J lost 7 bases, with 15 bases between them. CDR3: CASRVQEGLGYTF. The CDR3 DNA follows: TGTGCCAGCAGGGTCCAGGAGGGGCTTGGCTACACCTTC.

This clonotype was detected many times. The chain joins TRBV6-5 to TRBJ1-4, with 7 bases lining up with TRBD1. V trimming: 6 bases; J trimming: 8 bases; junction bases outside the gene matches: 9. The CDR3 loop spans 14 amino acids. CDR1 and CDR2 from the germline V gene are MNHEY and SVGAGI. CDR3 in DNA: TGTGCCAGCAGGGGGGACAGAATAGACGAAAAACTGTTTTTT. It is translated as CASRGDRIDEKLFF.

This clonotype has a count of ten or more. The chain combines TRBV7-2 with TRBJ2-1, with D possibly matching TRBD1 (6 bases). Germline CDR1 SGHTA, CDR2 FQGNSA. CDR3 length: 14 amino acids. V lost 3 bases, J lost 12 bases, and 18 bases lay in between. CDR3 in DNA: TGTGCCAGCAGCTTCGGCGACAGGATCGAACGGCAGTTCTTC. Translation: CASSFGDRIERQFF.

Many counts were recorded for this clonotype. The V gene is TRBV24-1, the J gene TRBJ2-4; TRBD2 is a possible D gene (5 bases). The germline gives CDR1 KGHDR, CDR2 SFDVKD. The V end was cut by 5 bases, the J end by 8 bases, with 9 bases between. This CDR3 contains 12 residues. CDR3 loop: CATSGVEDIQYF. The CDR3 DNA reads as TGTGCCACCAGTGGTGTGGAGGACATTCAGTACTTC.

There are a few counts of this clonotype. The CDR3 nucleotides read TGTGCCAGCAGCTTAAATGCTATGAACACTGAAGCTTTCTTT. Translated, it gives CASSLNAMNTEAFF. The chain has TRBV7-3 and TRBJ1-1; D gene uncertain. V was trimmed by 1 base and J by 0 bases, leaving 6 bases between them. Germline V gene sequence: CDR1 SGHTA, CDR2 FQGTGA. This CDR3 contains 14 residues.

This clonotype was detected ten times or more. The DNA of the CDR3 is TGTGCCAGCAGTTTATCGCACAGGGGGGCCAACGTCCTGACTTTC. This codes for CASSLSHRGANVLTF. The chain uses TRBV27 and TRBJ2-6, with D tentatively TRBD1 (5 bases). The CDR3 runs to 15 residues. Germline V gene data show CDR1 as MNHEY and CDR2 as SMNVEV (reference sequence). Trimming left V 0 bases short and J 4 bases short, with 7 bases between. Looking up the rest from reference TRBV27 and TRBJ2-6 gives the full variable domain: EAQVTQNPRYLITVTGKKLTVTCSQNMNHEYMSWYRQDPGLGLRQIYYSMNVEVTDKGDVPEGYKVSRKEKRNFPLILESPSPNQTSLYFCASSLSHRGANVLTFGAGSRLTVL.

This clonotype was seen many times. The chain combines TRBV20-1 with TRBJ1-6, with no clear D. Trimming shortened V by 0 bases and J by 2 bases, and 8 bases separated the two germline ends. Germline V gives CDR1 DFQATT, CDR2 SNEGSKA (reference sequence). The CDR3 runs to 15 residues. The CDR3 nucleotides are TGCAGTGCTAGAGACGGCGGAACCTATAATTCACCCCTCCACTTT. This translates into CSARDGGTYNSPLHF.

This clonotype appeared a few times. The rearrangement uses TRBV20-1 and TRBJ2-7; D is unresolved. This CDR3 is 13 amino acids long. Trimming took 4 bases from V and 5 from J, leaving 15 bases between them. The V gene's germline CDR1 is DFQATT and CDR2 SNEGSKA (reference sequence). CDR3 sequence reads: CSATTPPTNEQYF. DNA for the CDR3: TGCAGTGCTACCACCCCACCTACCAACGAGCAGTACTTC.

This clonotype occurred many times. V usage is TRBV11-2 and J usage is TRBJ2-7; no firm D call. V lost 5 bases and J lost 0, with 11 bases in between. Looked up from germline, CDR1 is SGHAT and CDR2 is FQNNGV. CDR3 length equals 14 residues. The CDR3 DNA reads as TGTGCCAGCAGCCGCCAAACCCACTCCTACGAGCAGTACTTC. Its translation: CASSRQTHSYEQYF. The full variable domain, its missing parts supplied by reference TRBV11-2 and TRBJ2-7, is EAGVAQSPRYKIIEKRQSVAFWCNPISGHATLYWYQQILGQGPKLLIQFQNNGVVDDSQLPKDRFSAERLKGVDSTLKIQPAKLEDSAVYLCASSRQTHSYEQYFGPGTRLTVT.

V usage is TRBV20-1 and J usage is TRBJ2-3; TRBD1 or TRBD2 may be the D gene (6 bases each). Per the germline V gene, CDR1 is DFQATT and CDR2 is SNEGSKA (reference sequence). The germline V and J ends were trimmed by 8 bases and 4 bases, with 22 bases remaining between them. This CDR3 has 15 amino acids. CDR3 sequence reads: CSLMRGQASPDTQYF. The CDR3 nucleotides are TGCAGTCTCATGCGGGGACAAGCTAGCCCAGATACGCAGTATTTT.

This clonotype was picked up a small number of times. A much larger clone differs from this one at a single base, so this may be a read error. This CDR3 is CTSQLIGGNQPQHF. The CDR3 nucleotides read TGTACCAGCCAGCTTATAGGGGGGAATCAGCCCCAGCATTTT. The V call is TRBV7-2, the J call TRBJ1-5; weak D call: TRBD1 (6 bases). CDR1 and CDR2 (germline): SGHTA, FQGNSA. V was shortened by 8 bases and J by 4 bases, with 15 bases between the two germline ends. The CDR3 length is 14 residues.

This clonotype has a count of ten or more. The gene calls are TRBV11-3 and TRBJ2-7; 10 bases match TRBD2. Germline V gene sequence: CDR1 SGHNT, CDR2 YENEEA. This CDR3 contains 15 residues. J was trimmed by 4 bases and V by 5 bases; bases with no gene match: 8. This CDR3 is CASSLATGLAYEQYF. Here the CDR3 DNA reads TGTGCCAGCAGCCTAGCAACGGGACTAGCGTACGAGCAGTACTTC.

This sequence joins TRBV7-3 and TRBJ2-2; D uncertain. The CDR3 has 15 residues. V gave up 4 bases and J gave up 3 bases, with 12 bases separating them. The germline V gene encodes CDR1 SGHTA and CDR2 FQGTGA. CDR3: CASSSAPADTGELFF. The CDR3 DNA is TGTGCCAGCAGCTCTGCTCCGGCCGACACCGGGGAGCTGTTTTTT.

This clonotype is termed medium-sized. The chain recombines TRBV24-1 with TRBJ2-1; the D gene is possibly TRBD1 (6 bases). This CDR3 has 12 amino acids. Germline V lookup: CDR1 KGHDR, CDR2 SFDVKD. Trimming removed 8 bases from V and 5 bases from J, with 9 bases in between. CDR3 nucleotide sequence: TGTGCCACCATCGGACAGCACAATGAGCAGTTCTTC. Translation gives CATIGQHNEQFF.

This clonotype was detected many times. The chain combines TRBV12-3 or TRBV12-4 with TRBJ1-1, with a possible D match to TRBD1 (5 bases). The germline V and J ends were trimmed by 8 bases and 1 base, with 8 bases remaining between them. The CDR3 extends over 12 amino acids. CDR3 DNA: TGTGCCAGCCAAGACAGGAACACTGAAGCTTTCTTT. Protein: CASQDRNTEAFF.

This clonotype has a count of ten or more. The V gene is TRBV25-1, the J gene TRBJ1-1; D not resolved. The CDR3 spans 12 residues. Germline V gene lookup returns CDR1 MGHDK and CDR2 SYGVNS. Trimming left V 4 bases short and J 1 base short, with 4 bases between. The CDR3 here is CASSVENTEAFF. The CDR3 bases are TGTGCCAGCAGTGTAGAGAACACTGAAGCTTTCTTT. The whole variable domain, filled in from reference TRBV25-1 and TRBJ1-1, reads EADIYQTPRYLVIGTGKKITLECSQTMGHDKMYWYQQDPGMELHLIHYSYGVNSTEKGDLSSESTVSRIRTEHFPLTLESARPSHTSQYLCASSVENTEAFFGQGTRLTVV.

In this sample, this clonotype turned up many times. The chain recombines TRBV24-1 with TRBJ2-1, with TRBD1 as a possible D gene (6 bases). Trimming took off 3 bases at V and 2 bases at J, with 19 bases between the two ends. The V gene's germline CDR1 is KGHDR and CDR2 SFDVKD. The CDR3 is 18 residues long. This chain's CDR3 is CATSDPAQKQGTYNEQFF. The CDR3 DNA reads TGTGCCACCAGTGATCCTGCCCAGAAACAGGGTACCTACAATGAGCAGTTCTTC.

The chain carries TRBV10-1 and TRBJ2-5; a weak D match, TRBD2 (5 bases). Trimming stripped 0 bases from V and 5 bases from J, with 10 bases between. Germline lookup yields CDR1 WNHNN and CDR2 SYGVQD (reference sequence). There are 14 residues in the CDR3. The CDR3 sequence is CASSESGVRETQYF. For the CDR3, the DNA is TGCGCCAGCAGTGAGTCCGGGGTCCGGGAGACCCAGTACTTC.

This clonotype was seen ten or more times. This rearrangement joins TRBV19 to TRBJ1-5, with a possible D match to TRBD1 (5 bases). Germline V gives CDR1 LNHDA, CDR2 SQIVND (reference sequence). This CDR3 region has 13 residues. Trimming removed 1 base at V and 7 bases at J, with 8 bases between. This CDR3 reads CASSIAWGQPQHF. In DNA form, the CDR3 reads TGTGCCAGTAGTATAGCATGGGGCCAGCCCCAGCATTTT.

This clonotype was observed at least ten times. The chain is built from TRBV28 and TRBJ2-2; 8 nucleotides match TRBD1. The germline V gene encodes CDR1 MDHEN and CDR2 SYDVKM. The J segment lost 2 bases and the V segment lost 3 bases, leaving 5 bases of the junction unmatched. This CDR3 is built from 16 residues. The CDR3 spells CASSFPGTGNTGELFF. CDR3 coding DNA: TGTGCCAGCAGTTTCCCCGGGACAGGCAACACCGGGGAGCTGTTTTTT.

Many counts were recorded for this clonotype. The chain uses TRBV21-1 and TRBJ2-7; the DNA was not compared with TRBD1, the D call given in the table. TRBV21-1 is reported as a pseudogene. The CDR3 loop spans 13 amino acids. In DNA form, the CDR3 reads TGTGCCAGCAGCAAAGCCAGGGTTGGCGAGCAGTACTTC. It is translated as CASSKARVGEQYF.

By share, this clonotype ranks as medium-sized (0.01 to 0.1%). J is TRBJ2-1 and V is TRBV24-1; no clear D. Per the germline V gene, CDR1 is KGHDR and CDR2 is SFDVKD. The CDR3 sequence is 13 residues long. The germline V and J ends were trimmed by 7 bases and 5 bases, with 11 bases remaining between them. CDR3 sequence: CATRLSGDNEQFF. The CDR3 DNA follows: TGTGCCACCAGGTTGTCAGGTGACAATGAGCAGTTCTTC.

The table lists this clonotype with a few counts. The rearrangement links TRBV9 to TRBJ2-6; no firm D call. The V end lost 0 bases, the J end lost 0 bases, and 13 bases lay between the germline ends. The CDR3 covers 18 residues. The germline V gene encodes CDR1 SGDLS and CDR2 YYNGEE. This CDR3 is CASSVEVTESSGANVLTF. The CDR3, as DNA: TGTGCCAGCAGCGTAGAGGTTACAGAGAGCTCTGGGGCCAACGTCCTGACTTTC.

The sample holds many counts of this clonotype. The gene calls are TRBV6-5 and TRBJ2-1; 11 positions match TRBD2. V was clipped by 0 bases and J by 4 bases; unmatched bases: 2. Per the germline V gene, CDR1 is MNHEY and CDR2 is SVGAGI. This CDR3 contains 16 residues. The CDR3 loop is CASSYSGTSGYNEQFF. The CDR3, as DNA: TGTGCCAGCAGTTACTCCGGGACTAGCGGATACAATGAGCAGTTCTTC.